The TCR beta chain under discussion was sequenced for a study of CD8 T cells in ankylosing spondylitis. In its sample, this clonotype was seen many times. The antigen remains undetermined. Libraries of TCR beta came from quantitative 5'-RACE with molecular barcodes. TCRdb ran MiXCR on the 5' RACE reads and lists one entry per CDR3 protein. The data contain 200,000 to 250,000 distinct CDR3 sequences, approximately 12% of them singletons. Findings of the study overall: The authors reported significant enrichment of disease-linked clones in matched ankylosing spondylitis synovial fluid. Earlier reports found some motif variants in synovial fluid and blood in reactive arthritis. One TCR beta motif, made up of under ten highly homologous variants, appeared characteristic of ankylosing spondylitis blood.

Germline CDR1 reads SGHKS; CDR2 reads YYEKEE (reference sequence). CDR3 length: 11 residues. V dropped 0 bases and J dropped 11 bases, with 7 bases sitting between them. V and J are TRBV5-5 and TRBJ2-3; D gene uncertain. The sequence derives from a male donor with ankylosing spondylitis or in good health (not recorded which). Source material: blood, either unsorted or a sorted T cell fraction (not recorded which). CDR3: CASSLALLQYF. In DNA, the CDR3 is TGTGCCAGCAGCTTGGCCCTGCTGCAGTATTTT.